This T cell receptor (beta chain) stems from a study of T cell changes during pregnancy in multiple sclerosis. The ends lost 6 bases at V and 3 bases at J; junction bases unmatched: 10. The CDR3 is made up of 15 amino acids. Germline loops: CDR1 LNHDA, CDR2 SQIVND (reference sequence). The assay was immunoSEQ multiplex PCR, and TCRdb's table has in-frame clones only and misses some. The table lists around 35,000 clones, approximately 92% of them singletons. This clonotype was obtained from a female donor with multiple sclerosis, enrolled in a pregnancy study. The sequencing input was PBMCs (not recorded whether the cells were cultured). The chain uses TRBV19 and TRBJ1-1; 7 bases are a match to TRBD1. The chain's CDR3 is CASSFPDRPYTEAFF. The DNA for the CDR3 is TGTGCCAGTAGCTTTCCGGACAGGCCTTACACTGAAGCTTTCTTT.